This T cell receptor (beta chain) was sequenced during a study of siplizumab effects on memory and regulatory T cells. In germline, CDR1 is MGHRA, CDR2 YSYEKL. The CDR3 consists of 17 residues. V was clipped by 1 base and J by 3 bases; unmatched bases: 10. TCRdb keeps only in-frame clones here, not all; method: immunoSEQ multiplex PCR. The profile shows fewer than 100,000 clones, roughly 94% of them singletons. The material sequenced was non-Treg CD4+ T cells sorted from blood. This sequence was found in a human donor in good health. V usage is TRBV4-1 and J usage is TRBJ2-3; 7 nucleotides agree with TRBD1. CDR3 protein: CASSQVLRQGRTDTQYF. The CDR3 nucleotides are TGCGCCAGCAGCCAAGTTCTGCGACAGGGAAGGACAGATACGCAGTATTTT.